The rows below give T cell receptor beta chains drawn from one sample of a study of T cell responses to AZD1222 COVID-19 vaccine. Only in-frame clones appear in the TCRdb table, and some are missing; sequencing was by immunoSEQ multiplex PCR. The data show about 110,000 clones, more than 70% seen once. This specimen consisted of peripheral blood, obtained on day 0 of AZD1222 vaccination. The receptors were gathered from an adult in good health. Both conserved end residues are part of each CDR3. Clone size is not always given. Where it is, it says once, few, many or a class for expanded clones.

len	v_gene	abundance	j_gene	CDR3aa
15	TRBV15	.	TRBJ1-2	CATSRSPELGYGYTF
12	TRBV7-6	.	TRBJ1-2	CASSPDSYGYTF
13	TRBV9	.	TRBJ1-5	CASSSGFNQPQHF
12	TRBV12-3/TRBV12-4	.	TRBJ1-5	CASSSVPGPQHF
19	TRBV27	few	TRBJ2-3	CASSSGGVAGVRGTDTQYF
15	TRBV6-5	.	TRBJ2-1	CASSSGGSSHNEQFF
14	TRBV28	.	TRBJ1-5	CASSTAGSNQPQHF
16	TRBV4-1	.	TRBJ2-7	CASSQEEAGPRYEQYF
15	TRBV6-5	.	TRBJ2-1	CASRGGRGTYNEQFF
17	TRBV3-1/TRBV3-2	.	TRBJ2-3	CASSQGGAGDVADTQYF
13	TRBV7-2	once	TRBJ2-1	CASSYRLANEQFF
13	TRBV19	.	TRBJ2-2	CASSIGNTGELFF
12	TRBV15	.	TRBJ1-3	CAIQGSGNTIYF
14	TRBV5-1	.	TRBJ1-1	CASSLDRGITEAFF
15	TRBV5-1	.	TRBJ2-7	CASSPGPRRRSEQYF
15	TRBV21-1	.	TRBJ2-7	CASSGSRDTPREQYF
14	TRBV2	once	TRBJ2-1	CASSAMTGGNEQFF
14	TRBV12-2	once	TRBJ2-7	CASRLVQRNYEQYF
13	TRBV24-1	.	TRBJ1-2	CATSGVGVYGYTF
18	TRBV10-3	.	TRBJ1-2	CAISESLRVRTANYGYTF
11	TRBV28	once	TRBJ2-5	CASRNGETQYF
15	TRBV5-1	.	TRBJ2-7	CASSPNRVGSYEQYF
14	TRBV19	.	TRBJ1-5	CASSRRTGGQPQHF
14	TRBV18	.	TRBJ1-2	CASSPDRNNYGYTF
14	TRBV6-5	.	TRBJ1-2	CASRTQGPNYGYTF
15	TRBV19	.	TRBJ2-3	CASSTSRQGPDTQYF
18	TRBV7-2	few	TRBJ1-6	CASSSTPGTGGGNSPLHF
15	TRBV4-1	.	TRBJ2-1	CASSQDRGVGNEQFF
15	TRBV6-2/TRBV6-3	.	TRBJ2-1	CASSYAPTNYNEQFF
14	TRBV6-5	.	TRBJ1-4	CASSHGGGSEKLFF
17	TRBV30	.	TRBJ1-3	CAWSVGVSVFSGNTIYF
15	TRBV27	.	TRBJ1-1	CASSLLGTGNTEAFF
13	TRBV6-5	.	TRBJ2-1	CASRPGPYNEQFF
18	TRBV24-1	.	TRBJ1-5	CATSSTGTGLYSNQPQHF
12	TRBV7-9	.	TRBJ2-1	CASSPAGHEQFF
11	TRBV2	.	TRBJ2-5	CASSEGATQYF
13	TRBV29-1	.	TRBJ1-1	CSVEGAPNTEAFF
13	TRBV6-5	.	TRBJ2-7	CAVFSGPTYEQYF
16	TRBV5-5	.	TRBJ2-1	CASSSSGTSVYNEQFF
15	TRBV19	.	TRBJ2-4	CASSPTGAAKNIQYF
14	TRBV6-5	.	TRBJ1-6	CASRTSAVNSPLHF
13	TRBV5-1	.	TRBJ1-4	CASSVGPNEKLFF
13	TRBV10-3	.	TRBJ1-4	CAITGQPNEKLFF
16	TRBV11-1	.	TRBJ1-2	CASSFTGTASNYGYTF
14	TRBV6-5	.	TRBJ1-2	CASGSGQVNYGYTF
17	TRBV6-2/TRBV6-3	.	TRBJ2-1	CASSYRSEGSSYNEQFF
15	TRBV4-1	.	TRBJ1-5	CASSQDWVSNQPQHF
13	TRBV10-3	.	TRBJ1-5	CAISERSNQPQHF
20	TRBV28	.	TRBJ1-5	CASSSPGSRRAVGLNQPQHF
14	TRBV6-5	once	TRBJ1-5	CASSLDGINQPQHF
15	TRBV5-1	once	TRBJ1-1	CASRSGGTALTEAFF
16	TRBV21-1	once	TRBJ2-1	CASSPRGQADGHEQFF
13	TRBV5-1	.	TRBJ1-2	CASSRDRADGYTF
14	TRBV4-1	.	TRBJ2-7	CASSQSGRAGEQYF
15	TRBV27	few	TRBJ1-4	CASSLAGGLSEKLFF